This T cell receptor (beta chain) was recovered during a study of shared clonotypes between healthy human individuals. Sequencing used immunoSEQ multiplex PCR; TCRdb keeps in-frame clones, though not all of them. The sample lists some 1.1 million clones; roughly 80% were seen once. This clone has more than one count but fewer than ten. Germline lookup yields CDR1 LNHNV and CDR2 YYDKDF (reference sequence). The CDR3 length is 13 residues. With 8 bases removed from V and 5 bases from J, the gap between germline ends came to 14 bases. The chain is built from TRBV15 and TRBJ2-3; D is unresolved. The clonotype was recovered from a young man in good health. Some clones in this sample may be carry-over from other donors' samples. Sequenced: memory CD4+ T cells from PBMCs. Subset in this sample: CD45RA-negative fraction. CDR3 in amino acids: CATGPRLGDTQYF. The CDR3 DNA reads TGTGCCACCGGGCCTAGGCTGGGAGATACGCAGTATTTT.